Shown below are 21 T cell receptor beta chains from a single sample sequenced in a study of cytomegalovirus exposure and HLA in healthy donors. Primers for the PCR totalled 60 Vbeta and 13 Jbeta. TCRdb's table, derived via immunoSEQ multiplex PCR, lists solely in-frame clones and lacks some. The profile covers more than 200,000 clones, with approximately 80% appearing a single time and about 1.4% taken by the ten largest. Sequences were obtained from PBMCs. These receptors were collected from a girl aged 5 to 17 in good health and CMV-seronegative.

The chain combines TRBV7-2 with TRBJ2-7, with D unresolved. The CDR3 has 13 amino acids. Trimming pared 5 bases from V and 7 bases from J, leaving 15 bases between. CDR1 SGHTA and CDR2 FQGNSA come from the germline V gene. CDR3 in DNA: TGTGCCAGCAGCCTTACGGTACTATGGGAGCAGTACTTC. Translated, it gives CASSLTVLWEQYF.

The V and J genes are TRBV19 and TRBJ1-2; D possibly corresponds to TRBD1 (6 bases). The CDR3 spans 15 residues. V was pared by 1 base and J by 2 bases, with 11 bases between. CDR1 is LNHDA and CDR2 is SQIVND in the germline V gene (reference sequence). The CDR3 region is CASSIGTGPNYGYTF. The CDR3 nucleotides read TGTGCCAGTAGTATAGGAACAGGGCCGAACTATGGCTACACCTTC.

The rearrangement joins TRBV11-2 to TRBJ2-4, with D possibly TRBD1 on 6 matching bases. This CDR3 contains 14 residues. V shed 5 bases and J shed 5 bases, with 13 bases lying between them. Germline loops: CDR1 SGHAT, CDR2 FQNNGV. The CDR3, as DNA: TGTGCCAGCAGCCCTCGGACAGACCAAAACATTCAGTACTTC. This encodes CASSPRTDQNIQYF.

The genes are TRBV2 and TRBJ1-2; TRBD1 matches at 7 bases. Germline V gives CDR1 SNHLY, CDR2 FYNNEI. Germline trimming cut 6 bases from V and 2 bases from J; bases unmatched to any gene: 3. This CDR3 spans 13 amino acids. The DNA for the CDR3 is TGTGCCAGCAGAAGGGACAGCAACTATGGCTACACCTTC. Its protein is CASRRDSNYGYTF. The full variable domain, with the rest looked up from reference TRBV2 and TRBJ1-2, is EPEVTQTPSHQVTQMGQEVILRCVPISNHLYFYWYRQILGQKVEFLVSFYNNEISEKSEIFDDQFSVERPDGSNFTLKIRSTKLEDSAMYFCASRRDSNYGYTFGSGTRLTVV.

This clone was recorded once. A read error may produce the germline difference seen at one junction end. CDR3 sequence (DNA): TGTGCCAGCAGCTCCTACAGGGGTCTGTCCACCGGGGAGCTGCTTTTT. Translated, it gives CASSSYRGLSTGELLF. The V gene is TRBV7-2, the J gene TRBJ2-2; TRBD1 aligns across 7 bases. The germline V gene encodes CDR1 SGHTA and CDR2 FQGNSA. The CDR3 spans 16 residues. Full variable domain (remainder filled in from reference TRBV7-2 and TRBJ2-2): GAGVSQSPSNKVTEKGKDVELRCDPISGHTALYWYRQSLGQGLEFLIYFQGNSAPDKSGLPSDRFSAERTGGSVSTLTIQRTQQEDSAVYLCASSSYRGLSTGELLFGEGSRLTVL.

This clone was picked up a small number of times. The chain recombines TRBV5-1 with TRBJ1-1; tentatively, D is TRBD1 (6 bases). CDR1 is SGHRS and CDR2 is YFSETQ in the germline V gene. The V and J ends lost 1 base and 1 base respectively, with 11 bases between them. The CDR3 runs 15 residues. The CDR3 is CASSLPDRWNTEAFF. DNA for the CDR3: TGCGCCAGCAGCTTGCCTGACAGGTGGAACACTGAAGCTTTCTTT.

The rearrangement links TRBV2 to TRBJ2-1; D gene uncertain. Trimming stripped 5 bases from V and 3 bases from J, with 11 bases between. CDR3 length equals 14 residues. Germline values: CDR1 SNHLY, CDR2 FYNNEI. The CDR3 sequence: CASSLDKLYNEQFF. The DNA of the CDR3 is TGTGCCAGCAGTCTCGACAAACTCTACAATGAGCAGTTCTTC.

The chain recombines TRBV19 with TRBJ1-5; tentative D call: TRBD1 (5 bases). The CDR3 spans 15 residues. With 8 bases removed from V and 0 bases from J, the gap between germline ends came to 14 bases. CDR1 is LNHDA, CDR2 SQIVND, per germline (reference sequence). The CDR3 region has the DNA TGTGCCAGTGCCCCAGGGAAAATTAGCAATCAGCCCCAGCATTTT. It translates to CASAPGKISNQPQHF.

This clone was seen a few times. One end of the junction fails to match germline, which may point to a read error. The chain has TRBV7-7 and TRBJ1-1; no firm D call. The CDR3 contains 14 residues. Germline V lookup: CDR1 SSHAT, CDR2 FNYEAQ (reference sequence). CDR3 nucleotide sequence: TGTGCTAGCAGCCCTATAGCATTGAACACTGAAGCTTTCTTT. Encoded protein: CASSPIALNTEAFF.

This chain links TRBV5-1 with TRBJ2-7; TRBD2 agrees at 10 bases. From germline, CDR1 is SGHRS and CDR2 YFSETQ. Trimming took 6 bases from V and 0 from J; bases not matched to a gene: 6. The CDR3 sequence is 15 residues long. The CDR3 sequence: CASKLAGRNSYEQYF. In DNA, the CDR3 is TGCGCCAGCAAACTAGCGGGGAGGAACTCCTACGAGCAGTACTTC.

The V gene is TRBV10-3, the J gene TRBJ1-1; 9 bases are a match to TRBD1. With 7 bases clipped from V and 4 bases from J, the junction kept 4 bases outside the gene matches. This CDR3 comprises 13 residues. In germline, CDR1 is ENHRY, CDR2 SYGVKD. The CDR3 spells CAIKGTGTTEAFF. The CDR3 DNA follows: TGTGCCATCAAAGGGACAGGGACCACTGAAGCTTTCTTT.

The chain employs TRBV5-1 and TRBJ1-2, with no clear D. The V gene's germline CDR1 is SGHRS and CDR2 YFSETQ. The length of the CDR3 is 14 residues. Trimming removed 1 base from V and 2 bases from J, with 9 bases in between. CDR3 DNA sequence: TGCGCCAGCAGCTTGTCAGAACCCAACTATGGCTACACCTTC. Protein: CASSLSEPNYGYTF.

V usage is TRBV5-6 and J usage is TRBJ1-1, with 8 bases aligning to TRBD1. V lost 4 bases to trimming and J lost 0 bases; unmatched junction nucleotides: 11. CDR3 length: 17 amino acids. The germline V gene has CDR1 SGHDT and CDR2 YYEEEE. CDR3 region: CASSQRTGKIMNTEAFF. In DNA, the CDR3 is TGTGCCAGCAGCCAAAGGACAGGGAAAATAATGAACACTGAAGCTTTCTTT.

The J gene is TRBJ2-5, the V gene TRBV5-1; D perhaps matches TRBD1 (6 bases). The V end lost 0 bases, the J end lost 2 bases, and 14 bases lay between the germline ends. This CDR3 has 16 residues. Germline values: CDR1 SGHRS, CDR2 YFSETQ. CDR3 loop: CASSLDGRGRQETQYF. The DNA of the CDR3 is TGCGCCAGCAGCTTGGATGGCAGGGGAAGGCAAGAGACCCAGTACTTC.

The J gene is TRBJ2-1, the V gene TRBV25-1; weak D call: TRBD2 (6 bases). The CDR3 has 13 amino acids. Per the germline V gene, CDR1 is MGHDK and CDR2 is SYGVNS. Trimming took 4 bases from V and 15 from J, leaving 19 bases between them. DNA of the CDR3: TGTGCCAGCAGTGTTTCCGCTAGCGTGTGGTTGTTCTTC. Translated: CASSVSASVWLFF. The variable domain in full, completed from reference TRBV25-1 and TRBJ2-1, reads EADIYQTPRYLVIGTGKKITLECSQTMGHDKMYWYQQDPGMELHLIHYSYGVNSTEKGDLSSESTVSRIRTEHFPLTLESARPSHTSQYLCASSVSASVWLFFGPGTRLTVL.

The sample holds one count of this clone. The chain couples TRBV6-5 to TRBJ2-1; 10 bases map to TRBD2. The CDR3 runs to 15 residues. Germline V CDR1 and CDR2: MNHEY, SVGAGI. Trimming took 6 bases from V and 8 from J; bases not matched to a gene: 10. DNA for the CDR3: TGTGCCAGCAGCTATCCTAGCGGGAGAGGCGATGAGCAGTTCTTC. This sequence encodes CASSYPSGRGDEQFF.

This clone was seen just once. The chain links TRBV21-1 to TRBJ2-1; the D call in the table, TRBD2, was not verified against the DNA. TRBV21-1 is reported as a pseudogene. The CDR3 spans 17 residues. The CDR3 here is CASSKGCGLSSYNEQFF. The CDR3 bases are TGTGCCAGCAGCAAAGGCTGCGGATTAAGCTCCTACAATGAGCAGTTCTTC.

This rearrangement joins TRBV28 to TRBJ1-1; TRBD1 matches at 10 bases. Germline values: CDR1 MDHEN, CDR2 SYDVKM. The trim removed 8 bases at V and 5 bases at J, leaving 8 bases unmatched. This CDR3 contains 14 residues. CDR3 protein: CASSPGQGWTEAFF. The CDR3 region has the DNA TGTGCCAGCTCCCCGGGACAGGGGTGGACTGAAGCTTTCTTT. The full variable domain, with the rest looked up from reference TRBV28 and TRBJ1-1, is DVKVTQSSRYLVKRTGEKVFLECVQDMDHENMFWYRQDPGLGLRLIYFSYDVKMKEKGDIPEGYSVSREKKERFSLILESASTNQTSMYLCASSPGQGWTEAFFGQGTRLTVV.

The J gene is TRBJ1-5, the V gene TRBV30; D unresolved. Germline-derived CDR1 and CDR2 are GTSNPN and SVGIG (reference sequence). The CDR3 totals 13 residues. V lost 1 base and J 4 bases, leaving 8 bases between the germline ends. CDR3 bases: TGTGCCTGGAGTGACGCTCAGAATCAGCCCCAGCATTTT. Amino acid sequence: CAWSDAQNQPQHF. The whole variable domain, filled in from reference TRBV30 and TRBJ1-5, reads SQTIHQWPATLVQPVGSPLSLECTVEGTSNPNLYWYRQAAGRGLQLLFYSVGIGQISSEVPQNLSASRPQDRQFILSSKKLLLSDSGFYLCAWSDAQNQPQHFGDGTRLSIL.

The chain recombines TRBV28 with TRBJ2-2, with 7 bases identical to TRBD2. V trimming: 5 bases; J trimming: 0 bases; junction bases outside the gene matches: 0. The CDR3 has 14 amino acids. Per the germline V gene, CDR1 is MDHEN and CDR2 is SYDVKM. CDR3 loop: CASSSGANTGELFF. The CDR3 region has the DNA TGTGCCAGCAGTAGCGGGGCGAACACCGGGGAGCTGTTTTTT.

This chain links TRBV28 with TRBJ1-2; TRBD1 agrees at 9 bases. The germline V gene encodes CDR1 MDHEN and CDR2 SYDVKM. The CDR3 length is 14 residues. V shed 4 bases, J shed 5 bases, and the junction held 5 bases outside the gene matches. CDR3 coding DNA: TGTGCCAGCAGTTCCCGGGACAGGGAATATGGCTACACCTTC. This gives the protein CASSSRDREYGYTF.